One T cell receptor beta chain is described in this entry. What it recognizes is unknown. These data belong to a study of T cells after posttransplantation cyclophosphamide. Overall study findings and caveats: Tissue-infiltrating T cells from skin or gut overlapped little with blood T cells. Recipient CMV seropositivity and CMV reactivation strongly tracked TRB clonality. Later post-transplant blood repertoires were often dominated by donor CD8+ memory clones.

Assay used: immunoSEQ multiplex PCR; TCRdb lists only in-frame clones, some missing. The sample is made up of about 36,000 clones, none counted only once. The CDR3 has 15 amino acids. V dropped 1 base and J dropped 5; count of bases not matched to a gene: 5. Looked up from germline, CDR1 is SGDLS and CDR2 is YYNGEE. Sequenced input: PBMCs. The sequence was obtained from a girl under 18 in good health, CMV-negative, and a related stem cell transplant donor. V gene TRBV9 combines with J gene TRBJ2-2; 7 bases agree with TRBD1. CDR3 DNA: TGTGCCAGCAGCGTAACGACAGGGAATACCGGGGAGCTGTTTTTT. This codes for CASSVTTGNTGELFF.